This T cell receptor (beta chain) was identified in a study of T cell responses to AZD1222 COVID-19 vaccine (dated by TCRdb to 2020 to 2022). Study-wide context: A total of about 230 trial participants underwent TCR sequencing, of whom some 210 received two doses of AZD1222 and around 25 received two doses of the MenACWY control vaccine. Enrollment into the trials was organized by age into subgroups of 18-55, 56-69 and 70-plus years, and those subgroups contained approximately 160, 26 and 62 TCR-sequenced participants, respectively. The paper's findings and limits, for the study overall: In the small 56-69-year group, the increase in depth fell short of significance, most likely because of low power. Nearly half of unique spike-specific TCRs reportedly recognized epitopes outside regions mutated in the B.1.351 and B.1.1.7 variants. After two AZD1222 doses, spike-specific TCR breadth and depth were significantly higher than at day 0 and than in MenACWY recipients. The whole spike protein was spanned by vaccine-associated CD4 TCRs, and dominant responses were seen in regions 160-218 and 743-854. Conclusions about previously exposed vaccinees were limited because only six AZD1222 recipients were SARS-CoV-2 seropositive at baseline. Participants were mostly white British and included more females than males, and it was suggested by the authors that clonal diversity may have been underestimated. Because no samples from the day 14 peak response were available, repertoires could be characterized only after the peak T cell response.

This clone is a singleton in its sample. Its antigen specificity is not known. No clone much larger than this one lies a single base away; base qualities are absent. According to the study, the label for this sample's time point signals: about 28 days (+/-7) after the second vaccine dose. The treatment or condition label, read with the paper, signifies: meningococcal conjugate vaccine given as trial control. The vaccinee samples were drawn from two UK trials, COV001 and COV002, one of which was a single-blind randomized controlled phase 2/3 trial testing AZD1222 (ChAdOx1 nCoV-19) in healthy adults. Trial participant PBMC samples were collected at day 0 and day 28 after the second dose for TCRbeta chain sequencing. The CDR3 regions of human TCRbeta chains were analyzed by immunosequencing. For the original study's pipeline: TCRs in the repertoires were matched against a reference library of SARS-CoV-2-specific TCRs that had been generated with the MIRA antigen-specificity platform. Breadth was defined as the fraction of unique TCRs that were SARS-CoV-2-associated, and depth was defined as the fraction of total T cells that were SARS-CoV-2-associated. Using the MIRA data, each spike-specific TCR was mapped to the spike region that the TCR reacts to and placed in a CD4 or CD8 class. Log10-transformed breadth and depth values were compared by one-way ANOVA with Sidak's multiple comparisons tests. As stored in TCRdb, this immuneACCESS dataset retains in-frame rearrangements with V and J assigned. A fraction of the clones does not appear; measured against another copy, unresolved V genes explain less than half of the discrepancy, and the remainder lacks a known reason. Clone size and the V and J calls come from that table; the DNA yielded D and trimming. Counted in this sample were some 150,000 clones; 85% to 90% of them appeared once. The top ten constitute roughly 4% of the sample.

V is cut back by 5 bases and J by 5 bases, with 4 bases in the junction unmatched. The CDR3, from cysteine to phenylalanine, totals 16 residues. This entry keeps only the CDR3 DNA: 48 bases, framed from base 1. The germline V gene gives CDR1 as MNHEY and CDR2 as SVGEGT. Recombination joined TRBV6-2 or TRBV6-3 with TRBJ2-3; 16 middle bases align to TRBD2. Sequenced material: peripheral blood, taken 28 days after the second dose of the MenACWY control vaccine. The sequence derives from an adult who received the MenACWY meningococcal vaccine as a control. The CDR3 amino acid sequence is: CASSGTSGRARDTQYF. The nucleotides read TGTGCCAGCAGTGGGACTAGCGGGAGGGCCCGAGATACGCAGTATTTT.